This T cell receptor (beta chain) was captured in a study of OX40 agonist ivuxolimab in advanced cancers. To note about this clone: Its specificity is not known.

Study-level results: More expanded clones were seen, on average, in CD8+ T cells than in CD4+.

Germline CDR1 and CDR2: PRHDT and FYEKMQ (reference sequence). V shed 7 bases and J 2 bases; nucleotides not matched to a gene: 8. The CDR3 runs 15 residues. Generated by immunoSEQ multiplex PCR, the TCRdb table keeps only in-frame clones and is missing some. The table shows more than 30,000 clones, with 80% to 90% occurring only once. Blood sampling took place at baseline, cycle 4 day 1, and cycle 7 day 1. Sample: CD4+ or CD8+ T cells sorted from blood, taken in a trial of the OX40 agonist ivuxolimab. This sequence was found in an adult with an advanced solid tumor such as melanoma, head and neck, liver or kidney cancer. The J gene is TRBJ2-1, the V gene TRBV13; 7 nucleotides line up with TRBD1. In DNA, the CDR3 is TGTGCCAGCACCGCCCAACAGGGGACCTACAATGAGCAGTTCTTC. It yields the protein CASTAQQGTYNEQFF. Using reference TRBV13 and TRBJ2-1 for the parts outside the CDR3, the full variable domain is AAGVIQSPRHLIKEKRETATLKCYPIPRHDTVYWYQQGPGQDPQFLISFYEKMQSDKGSIPDRFSAQQFSDYHSELNMSSLELGDSALYFCASTAQQGTYNEQFFGPGTRLTVL.